This T cell receptor (beta chain) was captured in a study of tumor-infiltrating lymphocytes in primary liver carcinoma. With a constant-region primer, TCR beta cDNA was made from 450 to 500 ng of total RNA. Libraries of TCR beta came from three nested multiplex PCR rounds with slightly modified ARM-PCR. Each of the first two PCR rounds ran approximately 10 cycles with TRBV1-TRBV30 forward and C-beta reverse primers. From the multiplex PCR reads, TCRdb called clonotypes with MiXCR, one entry per CDR3 protein. The sample lists 100,000 or so distinct CDR3 sequences, 55% to 75% seen once, with over 9% in the top ten. The CDR3 length is 17 residues. In the case of this clonotype: One end of the junction is discordant with germline, which a read error may explain.

The study co-extracted DNA and RNA from roughly 20-30 mg of unsorted bulk tissue. No patient had received treatment, and all had chronic HBV infection. The genes are TRBV12-3 or TRBV12-4 and TRBJ2-3; tentatively, D is TRBD2 (5 bases). The source is a woman aged 55 to 70 with primary liver carcinoma and hepatitis B virus infection. The sequencing input was liver tumor tissue from sampling region 5. Subset: tumor region T5, tumor centre. The CDR3 DNA follows: TGTGCTAGCAGTTTAGCGCTAAGTCGGACCAGCAGAGATACGCAGTATTTT. Translation: CASSLALSRTSRDTQYF.